A selection of T cell receptor beta chains follows, all from one sample in a study of radiotherapy plus CTLA-4 blockade in lung cancer. Profiled with immunoSEQ multiplex PCR; TCRdb holds only in-frame clones, not every one. The sample shows 40,000 or so clones, almost 65% of them seen only once. The sample was peripheral blood, taken from a patient treated with radiotherapy plus ipilimumab. The receptors come from a human donor with non-small cell lung cancer who had a partial response to radiotherapy plus ipilimumab. The CDR3 runs from the conserved cysteine through the conserved F or W. D genes are given only for firm matches. Clone size is shown for a subset of rows, as once, few, many or a class of expanded clone.

v_call,j_call,clone_size,d_call,cdr3_nt,cdr3_aa
TRBV7-2,TRBJ1-6,NA,NA,TGTGCCAGCAGCCCTCGACAGTCCCTAGCCTATAATTCACCCCTCCACTTT,CASSPRQSLAYNSPLHF
TRBV5-6,TRBJ2-1,NA,TRBD2,TGTGCCAGCAGCTTGGAGGGGACTAGCCGCTACAATGAGCAGTTCTTC,CASSLEGTSRYNEQFF
TRBV13,TRBJ2-3,few,TRBD1,TGTGCCAGCAGCTTGAGGGGGCAAGCAGATACGCAGTATTTT,CASSLRGQADTQYF
TRBV9,TRBJ1-6,few,TRBD1,TGTGCCAGCAGCGTAGCTACAGGGGAGACGTATAATTCACCCCTCCACTTT,CASSVATGETYNSPLHF
TRBV18,TRBJ1-4,NA,TRBD1,TGTGCCAGCTCACCGAGGACAGGGCGCGAAGAAAAACTGTTTTTT,CASSPRTGREEKLFF
TRBV7-9,TRBJ1-1,NA,NA,TGTGCCAGCAGCTTAGTTCGGACGGGATTCACTGAAGCTTTCTTT,CASSLVRTGFTEAFF
TRBV5-4,TRBJ2-7,NA,TRBD1,TGTGCCAGCAGCTTGGGACAGGGGGTCCACTACGAGCAGTACTTC,CASSLGQGVHYEQYF
TRBV6-1,TRBJ2-3,NA,NA,TGTGCCAGCAGTGATCTCATAGCAATGGATACGCAGTATTTT,CASSDLIAMDTQYF
TRBV9,TRBJ2-2,NA,TRBD1,TGTGCCAGCAGTGGCACAGGGGCTAGGACTCAAATTAACACCGGGGAGCTGTTTTTT,CASSGTGARTQINTGELFF
TRBV11-2,TRBJ2-3,NA,TRBD2,TGTGCCAGCAGCTTAGGGACTAGCAAAAGCCTGAGCACAGATACGCAGTATTTT,CASSLGTSKSLSTDTQYF
TRBV4-2,TRBJ1-2,few,NA,TGTGCCAGCAGCCAAGAGCGGGGGCCTTACTATGGCTACACCTTC,CASSQERGPYYGYTF
TRBV13,TRBJ2-5,NA,TRBD1,TGTGCCAGCAGCCCTCGGACAGGGCCTGCCGGAGCGACCCAGTACTTC,CASSPRTGPAGATQYF
TRBV5-7,TRBJ2-7,few,NA,TGTGCCAGCAGCTTGGACCGGTACGAGCAGTACTTC,CASSLDRYEQYF
TRBV6-6,TRBJ2-7,few,NA,TGTGCCAGCAGTTTGCACGCGGGACTCTACGAGCAGTACTTC,CASSLHAGLYEQYF
TRBV11-3,TRBJ1-1,NA,TRBD1,TGTGCCAGCAGCGTCCAGGGGGCCACTGAAGCTTTCTTT,CASSVQGATEAFF
TRBV29-1,TRBJ2-5,NA,TRBD2,TGCAGCGTTGAAGCACTCGGCGGGGGAGAGACCCAGTACTTC,CSVEALGGGETQYF
TRBV20-1,TRBJ2-1,NA,NA,TGCAGTGCTAGGGGCATTAATGAGCAGTTCTTC,CSARGINEQFF
TRBV9,TRBJ2-1,NA,TRBD2,TGTGCCAGCAGCGGGAGCGGGGGGGCCGGGAATGAGCAGTTCTTC,CASSGSGGAGNEQFF
TRBV27,TRBJ1-1,NA,NA,TGTGCCAGCAGTTTAGGGGCGGAAACTGAAGCTTTCTTT,CASSLGAETEAFF
TRBV19,TRBJ2-5,many,NA,TGTGCCAGTAGTACAGGGAATGGGGCCCAAGAGACCCAGTACTTC,CASSTGNGAQETQYF
TRBV11-2,TRBJ1-1,NA,TRBD1,TGTGCCAGCAGCGAAACCTCGGACAGGGGAGCTTTCTTT,CASSETSDRGAFF
TRBV25-1,TRBJ2-5,few,NA,TGTGCCAGCAGTGATAGTTTTGGGGGCAGCGAGACCCAGTACTTC,CASSDSFGGSETQYF
TRBV5-1,TRBJ2-5,NA,TRBD2,TGCGCCAGCAGCCCGGGGGCCCTAGCGGGACAAGAGACCCAGTACTTC,CASSPGALAGQETQYF
TRBV9,TRBJ2-3,few,TRBD2,TGTGCCAGCAGCGGGGAGGGGGATACGCAGTATTTT,CASSGEGDTQYF
TRBV6-1,TRBJ2-7,NA,NA,TGTGCCAGCAGTTTATCGGGCTACGAGCAGTACTTC,CASSLSGYEQYF
TRBV11-2,TRBJ2-7,NA,NA,TGTGCCAGCAGCTTACTCCCCTCCTACGAGCAGTACTTC,CASSLLPSYEQYF
TRBV27,TRBJ1-1,medium-sized,TRBD1,TGTGCCAGCAGGGACGGACAGGGGGCGATTTCGCAAGCTTTCTTT,CASRDGQGAISQAFF
TRBV29-1,TRBJ1-2,NA,NA,TGCAGCGTTGGGACCCTGCGGGACTATGGCTACACCTTC,CSVGTLRDYGYTF
TRBV18,TRBJ1-1,NA,NA,TGTGCCAGCTCACCTACTTCTACTGAAGCTTTCTTT,CASSPTSTEAFF
TRBV20-1,TRBJ1-2,NA,NA,TGCAGTGCTAGACCAGGCTATGGCTACACCTTC,CSARPGYGYTF
TRBV2,TRBJ1-5,NA,NA,TGTGCCAGCAATGGGGGAGGTTCAAATCAGCCCCAGCATTTT,CASNGGGSNQPQHF
TRBV25-1,TRBJ1-2,NA,NA,TGTGCCAGCAGTGAATGGCAACAAAGTGGCTACACCTTC,CASSEWQQSGYTF
TRBV7-9,TRBJ2-7,NA,NA,TGTGCCAGTGCCCGTGACACCTACGAGCAGTACTTC,CASARDTYEQYF
TRBV10-2,TRBJ2-1,NA,NA,TGCGCCAGCAGTGAAGACTACTGGGGGCAGTTCTTC,CASSEDYWGQFF
TRBV7-8,TRBJ1-5,NA,NA,TGTGCCAGCAGCTTAGAGCAGGGCCCCACTCAGCCCCAGCATTTT,CASSLEQGPTQPQHF
TRBV5-4,TRBJ2-1,few,NA,TGTGCCAGCAGCTCTCCCACCGGGACTCAGTACAATGAGCAGTTCTTC,CASSSPTGTQYNEQFF
TRBV6-5,TRBJ2-2,NA,TRBD1,TGTGCCACCGGACAGGGGACCACCGGGGAGCTGTTTTTT,CATGQGTTGELFF
TRBV19,TRBJ1-2,NA,NA,TGTGCCAGTATTGTCGCGGATGGTTCCTATGGCTACACCTTC,CASIVADGSYGYTF
TRBV6-5,TRBJ2-7,NA,NA,TGTGCCAGCAGTTCCATGCTTCTGGCGGACTACGAGCAGTACTTC,CASSSMLLADYEQYF
TRBV9,TRBJ2-1,NA,TRBD2,TGTGCCAGCAGCGCAACTAGCGGGAGGGTCGATGAGCAGTTCTTC,CASSATSGRVDEQFF
TRBV9,TRBJ2-7,medium-sized,NA,TGTGCCAGCGGGAGGAACGCCTACGAGCAGTACTTC,CASGRNAYEQYF
TRBV27,TRBJ2-1,NA,TRBD2,TGTGCCAGCAGTTCGAGACTAGCGGGAGTGAATGAGCAGTTCTTC,CASSSRLAGVNEQFF
TRBV5-4,TRBJ2-7,NA,NA,TGTGCCAGCAGCTCCGGTGGGAGATACGAGCAGTACTTC,CASSSGGRYEQYF
TRBV7-3,TRBJ2-1,NA,NA,TGTGCCAGCAGCTTCGGCGGGGGCGACTACAATGAGCAGTTCTTC,CASSFGGGDYNEQFF
TRBV14,TRBJ2-1,NA,TRBD2,TGTGCCAGCAGCCATTTCGCGGGAGGGTACAATGAGCAGTTCTTC,CASSHFAGGYNEQFF
TRBV2,TRBJ1-4,NA,TRBD1,TGTGCCAGCAGTGAAGAGACAGGGAGCGGTGAAAAACTGTTTTTT,CASSEETGSGEKLFF
TRBV7-9,TRBJ2-3,NA,NA,TGTGCCAGCAGCCATATGGGGAGCGATAGCACAGATACGCAGTATTTT,CASSHMGSDSTDTQYF
TRBV5-8,TRBJ1-5,NA,TRBD1,TGTGCCAGCAGCAAATTCGGGACAGGGCAACAGCATTTT,CASSKFGTGQQHF
TRBV2,TRBJ1-5,NA,NA,TGTGCCAGCAGTGAAGTTTGGCAGTCCAATCAGCCCCAGCATTTT,CASSEVWQSNQPQHF
TRBV5-8,TRBJ1-4,NA,NA,TGTGCCAGCAGCTGGCGAACACCCTCCAGGGGAAAACTGTTTTTT,CASSWRTPSRGKLFF
TRBV6-1,TRBJ2-5,NA,NA,TGTGCCAGTGATTGGGGCTCTCAAGAGACCCAGTACTTC,CASDWGSQETQYF
TRBV10-3,TRBJ2-5,NA,NA,TGTGCCATCAGTGAGTCGGGCTCAGAGACCCAGTACTTC,CAISESGSETQYF
TRBV6-1,TRBJ1-5,NA,TRBD1,TGTGCCAGCGGACAGGGGAGTCAGCCCCAGCATTTT,CASGQGSQPQHF